The rows below give T cell receptor beta chains drawn from one sample of a study of T cells in Graves' hyperthyroidism and ophthalmopathy. TCRdb re-called the multiplex PCR reads through MiXCR, storing one row per CDR3 protein. The sample consists of more than 550,000 distinct CDR3 sequences, just under 45% of them appearing once. Source material: peripheral blood or thyroid tissue (not recorded which). These receptors all come from an adult man with Graves' disease, either hyperthyroidism or ophthalmopathy (not recorded which). Both conserved end residues are part of each CDR3. The D gene is left open where the match is weak. A clone size is listed for some rows: how often the clone was seen (once, few, many), or a class if it is expanded.

many	TRBD1	TRBV19	TRBJ2-7	TGTGCCAGTAGTCAAACGAATGGGGGACAGTTGTACTTC	CASSQTNGGQLYF
NA	TRBD1	TRBV19	TRBJ1-3	TGTGCCAGTAGTAACAGGGGGTCCGAAGGAAACACCATATATTTT	CASSNRGSEGNTIYF
NA	NA	TRBV12-3/TRBV12-4	TRBJ1-1	TGTGCCAGCAGTTTCGGGCAGGGGCTCACTGAAGCTTTCTTT	CASSFGQGLTEAFF
NA	NA	TRBV6-1	TRBJ2-2	TGTGCCACCAGTGAGCCCTTCTCAGGAGTCACCGGGGAGCTGTTTTTT	CATSEPFSGVTGELFF
NA	NA	TRBV12-3/TRBV12-4	TRBJ1-5	TGTGCCAGCAGTTCCCCCCTGGGGAGGCATCAGCCCCAGCATTTT	CASSSPLGRHQPQHF
NA	NA	TRBV7-9	TRBJ1-6	TGTGCCAGCAGCTTAGTGGGGGGCAGGGAACTCTCACCCCTCCACTTT	CASSLVGGRELSPLHF
many	NA	TRBV9	TRBJ1-2	TGTGCCAGCAGCGCCGGGACAAGCTATGGCTACACCTTC	CASSAGTSYGYTF
many	TRBD1	TRBV9	TRBJ1-4	TGTGCCAGCAGCCCCACGACAGGGTGGGGTGAAAAACTGTTTTTT	CASSPTTGWGEKLFF
NA	TRBD1	TRBV20-1	TRBJ1-5	TGCAGTGCTAGTGGGACAGGGCAGCAGCCCCAGCATTTT	CSASGTGQQPQHF
NA	NA	TRBV2	TRBJ1-1	TGTGCCAGCAGTTACTCGAGGACAGCTGACACTGAAGCTTTCTTT	CASSYSRTADTEAFF
NA	NA	TRBV2	TRBJ1-5	TGTGCCAGTCTACCGGACTTCGGGGGAAGTCAGCCCCAGCATTTT	CASLPDFGGSQPQHF
NA	TRBD1	TRBV5-5	TRBJ1-2	TGTGCCAGCAGCTCAACAGGGGTGGAAGACTATGGCTACACCTTC	CASSSTGVEDYGYTF
many	NA	TRBV29-1	TRBJ1-1	TGCAGCGTTGAACAAGTCATGAACACTGAAGCTTTCTTT	CSVEQVMNTEAFF
many	NA	TRBV15	TRBJ2-5	TGTGCCACCAGCAGGCTCCGGGAAGAGACCCAGTACTTC	CATSRLREETQYF
many	NA	TRBV10-3	TRBJ1-1	TGTGCCATCAGCCCTTCCTTGAACACTGAAGCTTTCTTT	CAISPSLNTEAFF
many	NA	TRBV7-8	TRBJ1-1	TGTGCCAGCAGCTTAGGTTCCGCGTCAGCTTTCTTT	CASSLGSASAFF
few	TRBD1	TRBV9	TRBJ1-5	TGTGCCAGCAGCGCTTGCCCGGGACAGGGGGTTGGTCAGCCCCAGCATTTT	CASSACPGQGVGQPQHF
NA	NA	TRBV6-1	TRBJ2-7	TGTGCCAGCAGTTCCCAGCGCGGTTCCTACGAGCAGTACTTC	CASSSQRGSYEQYF
few	NA	TRBV19	TRBJ2-2	TGTGCCTCTGGGCAGAATGCCGGGGAGCTGTTTTTT	CASGQNAGELFF
many	NA	TRBV15	TRBJ1-5	TGTGCCACCAGCAGAGATAGGGCAGATAATCAGCCCCAGCATTTT	CATSRDRADNQPQHF
NA	NA	TRBV7-2	TRBJ1-2	TGTGCCAGCAGCTTAGGCTTGGGAACCCCGCCGGACGGCTACACCTTC	CASSLGLGTPPDGYTF
few	NA	TRBV7-8	TRBJ2-2	TGTGCCAGCAGCACTGCCAGGGTCCACGCCGGGGAGCTGTTTTTT	CASSTARVHAGELFF
NA	NA	TRBV12-3/TRBV12-4	TRBJ2-7	TGTGCCAGCAGTCTTACACGGGGGAGTCAATACGAGCAGTACTTC	CASSLTRGSQYEQYF
few	NA	TRBV20-1	TRBJ1-5	TGCAGTGCTAAAGGGCTCAATCAGCCCCAGCATTTT	CSAKGLNQPQHF
NA	NA	TRBV5-1	TRBJ1-1	TGCGCCAGCAGCCAAACAGGGTCAGGTACTGAAGCTTTCTTT	CASSQTGSGTEAFF
NA	TRBD1	TRBV7-6	TRBJ1-4	TGTGCCAGCAGCTTAGACAGGGGGCGGGATGAAAAACTGTTTTTT	CASSLDRGRDEKLFF
NA	NA	TRBV7-9	TRBJ1-5	TGTGCCAGCAGTGATACAGCAGGGAGGAAGCCCCAGCATTTT	CASSDTAGRKPQHF
many	NA	TRBV15	TRBJ1-2	TGTGCCACCAGCAGAGCGGGCGAAGGTCCCTATGGCTACACCTTC	CATSRAGEGPYGYTF
NA	TRBD1	TRBV25-1	TRBJ1-6	TGTGCTGGCGGGACAGGTCAATATAATTCACCCCTCCACTTT	CAGGTGQYNSPLHF
once	NA	TRBV5-1	TRBJ1-6	TGTGCCAGCAGCCTTGGACGGAATTTACCCCTCCACTTT	CASSLGRNLPLHF
many	TRBD2	TRBV20-1	TRBJ2-7	TGCAGTGCTAGGCGACTAGCGGGAGTCTACGAGCAGTACTTC	CSARRLAGVYEQYF
NA	NA	TRBV14	TRBJ1-3	TGTGCCAGCAGCCAAGATCTGGCGGGATCTGGAAGCACCATATATTTT	CASSQDLAGSGSTIYF
few	TRBD1	TRBV19	TRBJ2-7	TGTGCCAGTAGTGACAGGGCCGAGACCTACGAGCAGTACTTC	CASSDRAETYEQYF
NA	NA	TRBV20-1	TRBJ1-2	TGCAGTGCTAGAGGAGGGAATAACTATGGCTACACCTTC	CSARGGNNYGYTF
few	NA	TRBV12-3/TRBV12-4	TRBJ1-3	TGTGCCAGCAGTTTTCGGCCGGATTCTGGAAACACCATATATTTT	CASSFRPDSGNTIYF
NA	NA	TRBV2	TRBJ1-6	TGTGCCAGCAGTGGCAATGACAGGAATAATTCACCCCTCCACTTT	CASSGNDRNNSPLHF
few	NA	TRBV7-9	TRBJ1-3	TGTGGCTCGGAGGACATTTCGGTTGGAAACACCATATATTTT	CGSEDISVGNTIYF
many	TRBD1	TRBV29-1	TRBJ1-1	TGCAGCGCATCGACAGGGTTGAACACTGAAGCTTTCTTT	CSASTGLNTEAFF
few	TRBD1	TRBV12-3/TRBV12-4	TRBJ1-4	TGTGCCAGCAGCCATTCGGGACAGGGTGGCGAAAAACTGTTTTTT	CASSHSGQGGEKLFF
few	NA	TRBV5-5	TRBJ2-5	TGTGCTAGCGGGACAGCCCAAGAGACCCAGTACTTC	CASGTAQETQYF
NA	NA	TRBV7-9	TRBJ1-5	TGTGCCAGCAGCTTAGCGATGGGCAGAAATCAGCCCCAGCATTTT	CASSLAMGRNQPQHF